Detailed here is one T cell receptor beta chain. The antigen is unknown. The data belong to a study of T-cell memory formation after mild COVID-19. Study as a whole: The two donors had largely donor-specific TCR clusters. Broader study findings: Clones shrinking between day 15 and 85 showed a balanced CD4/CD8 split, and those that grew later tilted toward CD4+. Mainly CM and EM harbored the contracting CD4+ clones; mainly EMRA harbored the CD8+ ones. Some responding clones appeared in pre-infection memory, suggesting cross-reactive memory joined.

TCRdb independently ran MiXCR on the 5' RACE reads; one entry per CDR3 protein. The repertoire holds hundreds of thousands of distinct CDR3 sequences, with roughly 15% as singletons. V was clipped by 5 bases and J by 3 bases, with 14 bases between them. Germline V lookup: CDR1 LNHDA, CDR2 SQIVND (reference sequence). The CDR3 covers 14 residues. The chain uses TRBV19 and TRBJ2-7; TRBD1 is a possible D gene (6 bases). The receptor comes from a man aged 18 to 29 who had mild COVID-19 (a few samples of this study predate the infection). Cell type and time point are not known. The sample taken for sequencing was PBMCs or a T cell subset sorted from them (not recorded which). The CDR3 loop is CASSGDKPDYEQYF. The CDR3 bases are TGTGCCAGTAGTGGGGACAAACCCGACTACGAGCAGTACTTC.